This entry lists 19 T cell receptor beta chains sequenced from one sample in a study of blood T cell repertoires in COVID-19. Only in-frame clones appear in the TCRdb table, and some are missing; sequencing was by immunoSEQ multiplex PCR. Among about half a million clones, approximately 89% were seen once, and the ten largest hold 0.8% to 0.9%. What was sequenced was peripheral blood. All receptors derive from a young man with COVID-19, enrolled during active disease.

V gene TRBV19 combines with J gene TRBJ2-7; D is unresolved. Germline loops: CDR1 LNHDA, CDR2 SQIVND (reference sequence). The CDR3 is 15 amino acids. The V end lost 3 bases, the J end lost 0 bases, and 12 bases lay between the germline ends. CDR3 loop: CASSISWYASYEQYF. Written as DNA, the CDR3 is TGTGCCAGTAGTATTAGTTGGTACGCCTCCTACGAGCAGTACTTC.

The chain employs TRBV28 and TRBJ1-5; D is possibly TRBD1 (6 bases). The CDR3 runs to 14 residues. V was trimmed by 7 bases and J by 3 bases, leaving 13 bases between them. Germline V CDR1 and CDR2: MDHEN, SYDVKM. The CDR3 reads CASTVGGHNQPQHF. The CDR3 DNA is TGTGCCAGCACCGTCGGGGGGCACAATCAGCCCCAGCATTTT.

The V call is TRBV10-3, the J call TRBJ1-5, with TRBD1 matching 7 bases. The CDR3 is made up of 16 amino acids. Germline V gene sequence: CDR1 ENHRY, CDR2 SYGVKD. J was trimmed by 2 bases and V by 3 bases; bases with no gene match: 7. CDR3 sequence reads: CAISDWLGQGNQPQHF. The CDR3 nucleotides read TGTGCCATCAGTGACTGGCTTGGACAGGGCAATCAGCCCCAGCATTTT.

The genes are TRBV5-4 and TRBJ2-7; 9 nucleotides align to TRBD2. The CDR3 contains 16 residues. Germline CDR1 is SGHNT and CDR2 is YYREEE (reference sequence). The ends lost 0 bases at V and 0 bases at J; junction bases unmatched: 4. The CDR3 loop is CASSLGTSAVSYEQYF. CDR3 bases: TGTGCCAGCAGCTTGGGGACTAGCGCGGTCTCCTACGAGCAGTACTTC.

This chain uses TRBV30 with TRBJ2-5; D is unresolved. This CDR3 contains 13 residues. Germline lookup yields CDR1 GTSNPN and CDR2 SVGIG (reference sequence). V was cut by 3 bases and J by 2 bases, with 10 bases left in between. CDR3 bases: TGTGCCTGGAGCTACACTACTCAAGAGACCCAGTACTTC. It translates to CAWSYTTQETQYF.

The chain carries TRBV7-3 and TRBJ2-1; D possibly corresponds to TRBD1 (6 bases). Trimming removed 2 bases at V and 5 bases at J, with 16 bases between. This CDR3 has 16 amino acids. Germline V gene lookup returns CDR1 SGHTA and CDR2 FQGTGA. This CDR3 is CASSLDMRTANNEQFF. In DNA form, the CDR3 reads TGTGCCAGCAGCTTAGATATGAGGACAGCAAACAATGAGCAGTTCTTC.

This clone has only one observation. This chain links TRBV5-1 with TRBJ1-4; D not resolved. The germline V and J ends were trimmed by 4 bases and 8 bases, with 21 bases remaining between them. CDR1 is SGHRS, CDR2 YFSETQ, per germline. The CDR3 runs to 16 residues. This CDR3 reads CASSRGGFRMGEKLFF. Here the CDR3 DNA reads TGCGCCAGCAGCCGGGGTGGGTTTCGGATGGGGGAAAAACTGTTTTTT.

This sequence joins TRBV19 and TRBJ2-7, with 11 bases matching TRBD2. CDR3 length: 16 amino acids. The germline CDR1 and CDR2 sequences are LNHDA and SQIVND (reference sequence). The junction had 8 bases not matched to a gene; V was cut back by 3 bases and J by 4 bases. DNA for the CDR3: TGTGCCAGTAGTATTGGGTTAGCGGGAGGGCGGTACGAGCAGTACTTC. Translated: CASSIGLAGGRYEQYF.

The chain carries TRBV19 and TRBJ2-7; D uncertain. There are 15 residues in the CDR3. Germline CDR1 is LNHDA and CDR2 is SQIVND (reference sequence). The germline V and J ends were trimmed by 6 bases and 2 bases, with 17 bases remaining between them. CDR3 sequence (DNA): TGTGCCAGTAGCCAAGTTCCGTCAGGCACCTACGAGCAGTACTTC. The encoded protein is CASSQVPSGTYEQYF.

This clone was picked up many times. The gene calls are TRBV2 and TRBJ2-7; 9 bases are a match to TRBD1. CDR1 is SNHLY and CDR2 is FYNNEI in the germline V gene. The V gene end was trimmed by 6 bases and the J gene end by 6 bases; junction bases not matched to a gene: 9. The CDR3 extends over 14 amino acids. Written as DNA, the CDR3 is TGTGCCAGCAGCCCCGGGACAGGGAGCGGCGAGCAGTACTTC. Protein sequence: CASSPGTGSGEQYF.

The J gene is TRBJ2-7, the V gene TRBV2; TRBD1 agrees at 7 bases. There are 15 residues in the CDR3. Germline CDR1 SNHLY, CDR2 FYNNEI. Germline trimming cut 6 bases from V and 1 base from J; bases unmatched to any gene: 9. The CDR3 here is CASRRDSSLSYEQYF. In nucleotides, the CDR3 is TGTGCCAGCAGAAGGGACAGTTCCCTATCCTACGAGCAGTACTTC.

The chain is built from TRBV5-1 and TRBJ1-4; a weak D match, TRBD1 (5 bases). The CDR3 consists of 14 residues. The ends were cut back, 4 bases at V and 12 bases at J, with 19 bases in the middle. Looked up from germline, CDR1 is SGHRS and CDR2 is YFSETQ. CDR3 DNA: TGCGCCAGCAGCCCGCGGGAGGGACTGAGAGAACTGTTTTTT. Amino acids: CASSPREGLRELFF.

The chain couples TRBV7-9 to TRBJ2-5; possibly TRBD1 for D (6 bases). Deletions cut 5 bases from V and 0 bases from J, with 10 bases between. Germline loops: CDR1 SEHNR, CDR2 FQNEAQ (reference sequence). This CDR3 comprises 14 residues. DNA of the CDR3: TGTGCCAGCAGCCGGGGACAAGACCAAGAGACCCAGTACTTC. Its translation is CASSRGQDQETQYF.

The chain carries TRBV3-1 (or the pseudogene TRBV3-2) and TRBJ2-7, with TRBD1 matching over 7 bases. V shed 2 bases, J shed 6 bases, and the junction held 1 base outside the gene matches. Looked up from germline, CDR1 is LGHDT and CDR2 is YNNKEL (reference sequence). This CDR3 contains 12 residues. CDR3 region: CASSQNRGEQYF. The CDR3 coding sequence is TGTGCCAGCAGCCAAAACAGGGGCGAGCAGTACTTC.

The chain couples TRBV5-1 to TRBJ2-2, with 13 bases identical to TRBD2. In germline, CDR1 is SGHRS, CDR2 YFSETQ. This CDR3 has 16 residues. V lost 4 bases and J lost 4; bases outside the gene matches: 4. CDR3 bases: TGCGCCAGCAGCCATGGACTAGCGGGAGCCACCGGGGAGCTGTTTTTT. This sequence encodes CASSHGLAGATGELFF. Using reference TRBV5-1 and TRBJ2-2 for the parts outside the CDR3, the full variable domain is KAGVTQTPRYLIKTRGQQVTLSCSPISGHRSVSWYQQTPGQGLQFLFEYFSETQRNKGNFPGRFSGRQFSNSRSEMNVSTLELGDSALYLCASSHGLAGATGELFFGEGSRLTVL.

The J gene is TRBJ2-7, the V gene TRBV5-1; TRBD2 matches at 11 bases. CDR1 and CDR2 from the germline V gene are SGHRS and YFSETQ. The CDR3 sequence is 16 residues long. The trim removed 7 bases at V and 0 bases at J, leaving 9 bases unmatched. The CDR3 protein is CASSETSGAPSYEQYF. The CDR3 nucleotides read TGCGCCAGCTCCGAGACTAGCGGGGCTCCCTCCTACGAGCAGTACTTC.

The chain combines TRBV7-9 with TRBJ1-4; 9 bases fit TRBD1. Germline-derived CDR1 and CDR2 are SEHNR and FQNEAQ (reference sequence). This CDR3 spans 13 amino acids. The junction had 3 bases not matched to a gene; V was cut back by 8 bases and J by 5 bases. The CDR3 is CASSGTGNEKLFF. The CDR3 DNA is TGTGCCAGCTCCGGGACAGGGAATGAAAAACTGTTTTTT.

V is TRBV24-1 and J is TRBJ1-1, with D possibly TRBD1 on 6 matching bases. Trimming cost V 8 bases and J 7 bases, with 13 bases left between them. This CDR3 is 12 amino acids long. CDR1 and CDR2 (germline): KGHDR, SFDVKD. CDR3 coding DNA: TGTGCCACCATGGGGGCTACGTATGAAGCTTTCTTT. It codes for CATMGATYEAFF.

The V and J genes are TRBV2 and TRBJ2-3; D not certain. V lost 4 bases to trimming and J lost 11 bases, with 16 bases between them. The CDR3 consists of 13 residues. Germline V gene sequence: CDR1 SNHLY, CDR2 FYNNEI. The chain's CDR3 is CASSVVPHEEQYF. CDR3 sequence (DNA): TGTGCCAGCAGTGTTGTACCCCACGAGGAGCAGTATTTT.